This section outlines one T cell receptor beta chain sequence together with its context. Its antigen is unidentified. 5'RACE primed from the constant segment yielded TCR alpha and TCR beta cDNA libraries bearing sample barcodes and UMIs. From the 5' RACE reads, TCRdb called clonotypes with MiXCR, one entry per CDR3 protein. Of 450,000 to 650,000 distinct CDR3 sequences listed, approximately 20% are singletons. The data stem from a study of T-cell memory formation after mild COVID-19. General observations from the study: Contracting clones from day 15 to 85 showed balanced CD4/CD8; later expanders favored CD4+.

Germline CDR1 reads SGDLS; CDR2 reads YYNGEE. Trimming took 8 bases from V and 0 from J, leaving 12 bases between them. The CDR3 is made up of 13 amino acids. This TCR derives from an adult woman who had mild COVID-19 (a few samples of this study predate the infection). Cell type and time point are not known. V is TRBV9 and J is TRBJ2-7; no reliable D call. The material sequenced was PBMCs or a T cell subset sorted from them (not recorded which). The CDR3: CARPGLSSYEQYF. For the CDR3, the DNA is TGTGCCAGACCGGGCCTCTCCTCCTACGAGCAGTACTTC.